This T cell receptor beta chain was captured in a study of PD-1 blockade in classical Hodgkin lymphoma. TCRdb keeps only in-frame clones here, not all; method: immunoSEQ multiplex PCR. The sample includes some 21,000 clones, roughly four fifths seen only once; the top ten take around 1.2%. Whole-study findings and limits: Still unresolved is the cause of the repertoire differences, which may be disease activity or prior therapy. TCR diversity at baseline was reported to be reduced in newly diagnosed patients relative to healthy donors.

Note on this clone: Antigen unknown.

Time point: newly diagnosed, previously untreated cHL patient sample. Magnetic depletion of unwanted cells isolated CD4+ T cells from thawed PBMCs. Acting as the comparison were PBMCs from newly diagnosed, untreated classical Hodgkin lymphoma. The V end was cut by 2 bases, the J end by 2 bases, with 7 bases between. CDR3 size: 14 residues. Germline V gene sequence: CDR1 MDHEN, CDR2 SYDVKM. This chain uses TRBV28 with TRBJ1-5; D ambiguous. The TCR originated in a human donor with classical Hodgkin lymphoma. The sequencing sample was made of CD4+ T cells from blood. In DNA, the CDR3 is TGTGCCAGCAGTTTACCGGGCGGCAATCAGCCCCAGCATTTT. The encoded protein is CASSLPGGNQPQHF.